This TCR beta chain originates from a study of cytomegalovirus exposure and HLA in healthy donors. Primers: 60 Vbeta forward and 13 Jbeta reverse. Profiled with immunoSEQ multiplex PCR; TCRdb holds only in-frame clones, not every one. The sample holds fewer than 60,000 clones; about 57% are singletons and the top ten take about an eighth. The sample comprised PBMCs. This receptor was identified in a human donor in good health.

CDR3 region: CASSQVSGGAGADTQYF. The CDR3 DNA follows: TGTGCCAGCAGCCAAGTTAGCGGGGGGGCCGGTGCAGATACGCAGTATTTT. The rearrangement links TRBV14 to TRBJ2-3; 11 bases are shared with TRBD2. With V trimmed by 1 base and J by 4 bases, 7 bases remained unmatched. The germline CDR1 and CDR2 sequences are SGHDN and FVKESK. The CDR3 consists of 17 residues.